The rows below give T cell receptor beta chains drawn from one sample of a study of cytomegalovirus exposure and HLA in healthy donors. The repertoire was sequenced with immunoSEQ multiplex PCR; TCRdb's copy has only in-frame clones and lacks some. The data show about 120,000 clones, roughly 82% seen once. The sample consisted of PBMCs. These receptors were obtained from a woman in her thirties or forties in good health and CMV-seropositive. The CDR3 runs from the conserved cysteine through the conserved F or W. D genes are given only for firm matches. Clone size, where shown, is once, few, many, or a class for clones that have expanded.

TRBV10-1	TRBJ1-1	-	-	CASKQVITEAFF	TGCGCCAGCAAACAGGTCATCACTGAAGCTTTCTTT
TRBV7-9	TRBJ1-5	-	-	CASSSQTAGAGQPQHF	TGTGCCAGCAGCTCGCAGACAGCGGGTGCGGGGCAGCCCCAGCATTTT
TRBV7-2	TRBJ2-5	-	-	CASRTQETQYF	TGTGCCAGCAGAACTCAAGAGACCCAGTACTTC
TRBV28	TRBJ2-3	TRBD2	-	CASSFASGGKDTQYF	TGTGCCAGCAGTTTTGCTAGCGGGGGGAAAGATACGCAGTATTTT
TRBV9	TRBJ2-1	TRBD1	few	CASSARSGQQSQQFF	TGTGCCAGCAGCGCCAGATCGGGACAGCAAAGCCAGCAGTTCTTC
TRBV27	TRBJ2-1	TRBD2	-	CASSLLLADEQFF	TGTGCCAGCAGTTTATTACTAGCGGATGAGCAGTTCTTC
TRBV29-1	TRBJ1-3	-	-	CSAGAYRDGNTIYF	TGCAGCGCCGGAGCCTACAGGGACGGAAACACCATATATTTT
TRBV15	TRBJ2-7	-	-	CATSSELGDSYEQYF	TGTGCCACCAGCAGCGAGCTCGGGGACTCCTACGAGCAGTACTTC
TRBV27	TRBJ2-1	TRBD1	-	CASIPTGGSSYNEQFF	TGTGCCAGCATCCCGACAGGGGGGAGCTCCTACAATGAGCAGTTCTTC
TRBV7-8	TRBJ1-1	TRBD1	-	CASSLGQGTEAFF	TGTGCCAGCAGCCTGGGACAGGGGACTGAAGCTTTCTTT
TRBV14	TRBJ1-2	-	-	CASSHRGTGGYTF	TGTGCCAGCAGCCACCGCGGGACGGGAGGCTACACCTTC
TRBV7-8	TRBJ2-1	TRBD2	-	CASIPRAGEGNEQFF	TGTGCCAGCATCCCTCGAGCGGGAGAGGGCAATGAGCAGTTCTTC
TRBV28	TRBJ1-1	TRBD1	few	CASRYRGRNTEAFF	TGTGCCAGCAGGTACAGGGGTAGGAACACTGAAGCTTTCTTT
TRBV5-4	TRBJ2-7	-	-	CASSLEGRLSYEQYF	TGTGCCAGCAGCTTGGAGGGGCGCCTCTCCTACGAGCAGTACTTC
TRBV13	TRBJ2-2	-	-	CASSSRLGTVAGELFF	TGTGCCAGCAGCTCGAGGCTAGGGACTGTCGCCGGGGAGCTGTTTTTT
TRBV5-1	TRBJ1-2	TRBD1	-	CASRGQGGDGYTF	TGCGCCAGCAGGGGACAGGGAGGAGATGGCTACACCTTC
TRBV30	TRBJ1-2	-	few	CAWSIGGAEGYTF	TGTGCCTGGAGTATTGGGGGGGCGGAGGGCTACACCTTC
TRBV7-2	TRBJ2-5	TRBD1	-	CASSFEQMGQGAIETQYF	TGTGCCAGCAGCTTCGAACAGATGGGACAGGGGGCGATTGAGACCCAGTACTTC
TRBV28	TRBJ2-5	-	-	CASSFEIQETQYF	TGTGCCAGCAGTTTCGAGATCCAAGAGACCCAGTACTTC
TRBV6-5	TRBJ2-1	-	once	CASRDGSSYNEQFF	TGTGCCAGCAGGGACGGGAGCTCCTACAATGAGCAGTTCTTC
TRBV5-1	TRBJ2-5	TRBD1	-	CASSPETGAQGETQYF	TGCGCCAGCAGCCCCGAGACAGGGGCCCAGGGGGAGACCCAGTACTTC
TRBV7-2	TRBJ1-4	TRBD1	few	CASSRQGREKLFF	TGTGCCAGCAGTCGACAGGGACGGGAAAAACTGTTTTTT
TRBV28	TRBJ2-7	TRBD1	-	CASSLYDRGRNEQYF	TGTGCCAGCAGTTTATACGACAGGGGAAGAAACGAGCAGTACTTC
TRBV30	TRBJ1-2	-	-	CAWSPPPRAGYGYTF	TGTGCCTGGAGCCCTCCTCCCAGGGCTGGGTATGGCTACACCTTC
TRBV7-2	TRBJ2-2	TRBD2	once	CASSRSGGPNTGELFF	TGTGCCAGCAGCCGTAGCGGGGGCCCGAACACCGGGGAGCTGTTTTTT
TRBV4-3	TRBJ2-7	TRBD2	-	CASSQTGGNEQYF	TGCGCCAGCAGCCAAACCGGGGGGAACGAGCAGTACTTC
TRBV7-9	TRBJ2-1	TRBD2	-	CASSLGLAGVSEQFF	TGTGCCAGCAGCCTGGGACTAGCGGGAGTATCTGAGCAGTTCTTC
TRBV19	TRBJ2-5	TRBD2	few	CASSIFLAGGETQYF	TGTGCCAGTAGTATATTCCTTGCGGGAGGTGAGACCCAGTACTTC
TRBV18	TRBJ1-5	TRBD1	-	CASSLNDRDQPQHF	TGTGCCAGCTCCCTAAATGACAGGGATCAGCCCCAGCATTTT
TRBV18	TRBJ1-2	-	-	CASSPQADGYTF	TGTGCCAGCTCACCTCAGGCAGATGGCTACACCTTC
TRBV6-6	TRBJ1-1	-	-	CASSWKATGTEAFF	TGTGCCAGCAGTTGGAAGGCGACGGGCACTGAAGCTTTCTTT
TRBV7-8	TRBJ2-7	TRBD1	-	CASSSRTGNFYEQYF	TGTGCCAGCAGCTCAAGGACAGGGAACTTCTACGAGCAGTACTTC
TRBV13	TRBJ2-3	-	-	CASSSPLWGGTDTQYF	TGTGCCAGCAGCTCCCCTCTCTGGGGGGGCACAGATACGCAGTATTTT
TRBV12-5	TRBJ2-7	TRBD2	few	CASGLVVGRERHEQYF	TGTGCTAGTGGTTTGGTAGTGGGGCGGGAGCGGCACGAGCAGTACTTC
TRBV27	TRBJ1-1	TRBD1	few	CASSDRVITEAFF	TGTGCCAGCAGTGACAGGGTTATTACTGAAGCTTTCTTT
TRBV28	TRBJ2-3	-	once	CASSPREDTQYF	TGTGCCAGCAGTCCACGGGAAGATACGCAGTATTTT
TRBV4-1	TRBJ2-7	-	-	CASSQRGSPTVYEQYF	TGCGCCAGCAGCCAACGAGGGTCGCCCACCGTCTACGAGCAGTACTTC
TRBV6-4	TRBJ2-5	TRBD2	-	CASSRTSGGQETQYF	TGTGCCAGCAGCAGGACTAGCGGGGGGCAAGAGACCCAGTACTTC
TRBV4-3	TRBJ1-2	TRBD1	-	CASSQALIQGVSYGYTF	TGCGCCAGCAGCCAAGCCCTGATACAGGGGGTTAGCTATGGCTACACCTTC
TRBV14	TRBJ1-4	TRBD1	once	CASSPLGTGGEGEKLFF	TGTGCCAGCAGCCCTCTTGGGACAGGGGGCGAGGGTGAAAAACTGTTTTTT
TRBV28	TRBJ1-2	-	-	CASASDYGYTF	TGTGCCAGTGCCAGTGACTATGGCTACACCTTC
TRBV6-5	TRBJ2-1	TRBD1	-	CASSPTGDAYNEQFF	TGTGCCAGCAGTCCTACAGGGGATGCCTACAATGAGCAGTTCTTC
TRBV7-9	TRBJ1-6	-	-	CASSLGLEGRLALHF	TGTGCCAGCAGCTTAGGCTTAGAGGGCCGTTTAGCCCTCCACTTT
TRBV6-5	TRBJ1-1	TRBD1	-	CASSYGQDTEAFF	TGTGCCAGCAGTTATGGACAGGACACTGAAGCTTTCTTT
TRBV4-3	TRBJ1-2	-	-	CASSQDGTLDPYGYTF	TGCGCCAGCAGCCAGGACGGGACACTGGACCCCTATGGCTACACCTTC
TRBV4-1	TRBJ2-7	-	few	CASSQWTGTYEQYF	TGCGCCAGCAGCCAATGGACGGGAACCTACGAGCAGTACTTC
TRBV28	TRBJ2-7	TRBD2	few	CASSPLGLAGGAVDEQYF	TGTGCCAGCAGTCCCCTGGGACTAGCGGGAGGGGCTGTAGACGAGCAGTACTTC
TRBV18	TRBJ2-1	TRBD1	-	CASSPQVRGTPYNEQFF	TGTGCCAGCTCACCACAGGTCAGGGGGACACCTTACAATGAGCAGTTCTTC
TRBV27	TRBJ2-2	-	-	CASSLNRESLLFF	TGTGCCAGCAGTTTAAACAGGGAGTCCTTGCTGTTTTTT
TRBV30	TRBJ2-5	TRBD1	-	CAYATGAETQYF	TGTGCCTACGCCACAGGGGCCGAGACCCAGTACTTC
TRBV5-1	TRBJ1-2	TRBD1	-	CASSDDGGTGPKRRGSNYGYTF	TGCGCCAGCAGCGATGATGGCGGGACAGGTCCTAAAAGACGGGGTTCTAACTATGGCTACACCTTC
TRBV7-6	TRBJ2-2	-	-	CASSSTGRLGGELFF	TGTGCCAGCAGCTCGACAGGGAGGTTGGGCGGGGAGCTGTTTTTT
TRBV6-5	TRBJ2-5	-	-	CASSYLADQETQYF	TGTGCCAGCAGTTACCTGGCAGACCAAGAGACCCAGTACTTC
TRBV19	TRBJ1-5	-	once	CASRDGASGNQPQHF	TGTGCCAGTAGAGATGGGGCCTCGGGCAATCAGCCCCAGCATTTT